These 20 T cell receptor beta chains were sequenced from one sample in a study of cytomegalovirus exposure and HLA in healthy donors. Primers: 60 Vbeta forward and 13 Jbeta reverse. The method was immunoSEQ multiplex PCR; TCRdb's version includes in-frame clones alone and lacks a portion of them. The data show tens of thousands of clones, 75% to 85% seen once. Sequencing input: PBMCs. All receptors come from a man under 40 in good health and CMV-seropositive.

This chain links TRBV11-1 with TRBJ2-5, with 7 bases that match TRBD2. CDR1 SGHAT and CDR2 FQDESV come from the germline V gene (reference sequence). This CDR3 is built from 15 residues. V trimming: 3 bases; J trimming: 2 bases; junction bases outside the gene matches: 6. CDR3 residues: CASSFRLGGQETQYF. The CDR3 DNA reads as TGTGCCAGCAGCTTCAGGCTCGGGGGGCAAGAGACCCAGTACTTC.

The V and J genes are TRBV10-3 and TRBJ2-7; 11 nucleotides line up with TRBD2. CDR3 length: 16 residues. Germline-derived CDR1 and CDR2 are ENHRY and SYGVKD. Losses at the gene ends were 4 bases for V and 5 bases for J; bases not matched to a gene: 10. In nucleotides, the CDR3 is TGTGCCATCAGTGTAACCTCTGGGACTAGCGGCCACGAGCAGTACTTC. Amino acid sequence: CAISVTSGTSGHEQYF.

This clone was seen once. V gene TRBV25-1 combines with J gene TRBJ2-7; D gene uncertain. CDR3 length: 14 amino acids. Trimming pared 0 bases from V and 6 bases from J, leaving 12 bases between. CDR1 and CDR2 from the germline V gene are MGHDK and SYGVNS. This CDR3 is CASSEYPQAGEQYF. The CDR3 nucleotides are TGTGCCAGCAGTGAATATCCCCAGGCTGGCGAGCAGTACTTC.

A word on this clone: This sample also contains other DNA sequences that code for the same CDR3. This chain links TRBV10-3 with TRBJ2-1, with TRBD2 matching over 12 bases. Germline CDR1 ENHRY, CDR2 SYGVKD. The trim removed 6 bases at V and 0 bases at J, leaving 0 bases unmatched. The CDR3 runs 15 residues. Here the CDR3 reads CAIRTSGSSYNEQFF. The CDR3 nucleotides are TGTGCCATCAGGACTAGCGGGAGCTCCTACAATGAGCAGTTCTTC.

The J gene is TRBJ2-3, the V gene TRBV4-1, with D tentatively TRBD2 (6 bases). This CDR3 region has 17 residues. CDR1 and CDR2 from the germline V gene are MGHRA and YSYEKL. V gave up 0 bases and J gave up 5 bases, with 18 bases separating them. In nucleotides, the CDR3 is TGCGCCAGCAGCCAAGAGGGGACCGGGAGTTGGATAGATACGCAGTATTTT. This codes for CASSQEGTGSWIDTQYF.

This chain links TRBV28 with TRBJ2-1, with D tentatively TRBD2 (5 bases). V was trimmed by 4 bases and J by 0 bases, leaving 7 bases between them. CDR1 is MDHEN and CDR2 is SYDVKM in the germline V gene. The CDR3 consists of 14 residues. Written as DNA, the CDR3 is TGTGCCAGCAGTTCGGGGAGCTCCTACAATGAGCAGTTCTTC. The encoded protein is CASSSGSSYNEQFF.

This chain connects TRBV7-8 to TRBJ2-7; D is perhaps TRBD2 (6 bases). V lost 0 bases, J lost 12 bases, and 9 bases lay in between. CDR3 length: 11 amino acids. From germline, CDR1 is SGHVS and CDR2 FQNEAQ. The CDR3 nucleotides read TGTGCCAGCAGCTTAGCGAGGGACTTGTACTTC. Translation: CASSLARDLYF.

The chain is built from TRBV14 and TRBJ1-1, with 7 bases identical to TRBD1. The CDR3 length is 16 residues. Germline values: CDR1 SGHDN, CDR2 FVKESK. The V and J ends lost 4 bases and 5 bases, in that order; junction bases with no gene match: 13. CDR3 DNA sequence: TGTGCCAGCAGCCTGAACAGGGGTGATGGTGAAACTGAAGCTTTCTTT. Protein sequence: CASSLNRGDGETEAFF.

The sample holds a few counts of this clone. The genes are TRBV7-2 and TRBJ1-5; 7 nucleotides agree with TRBD1. Germline-derived CDR1 and CDR2 are SGHTA and FQGNSA. The V and J ends lost 1 base and 6 bases, in that order; junction bases with no gene match: 3. The CDR3 extends over 14 amino acids. The DNA of the CDR3 is TGTGCCAGCAGCTTAGGAGGGGGCTCTCAGCCCCAGCATTTT. It is translated as CASSLGGGSQPQHF.

The gene calls are TRBV5-4 and TRBJ2-1, with TRBD2 matching over 14 bases. Germline V gene data show CDR1 as SGHNT and CDR2 as YYREEE (reference sequence). The length of the CDR3 is 15 residues. The V and J ends lost 4 bases and 9 bases, in that order; junction bases with no gene match: 6. The CDR3 reads CASSATSGRASEQFF. The CDR3 DNA sequence: TGTGCCAGCAGCGCGACTAGCGGGAGGGCAAGTGAGCAGTTCTTC.

The rearrangement joins TRBV4-1 to TRBJ1-4; D might be TRBD1 (6 bases). V was clipped by 1 base and J by 4 bases, with 13 bases between them. This CDR3 is 16 amino acids long. CDR1 is MGHRA, CDR2 YSYEKL, per germline. The CDR3 DNA follows: TGCGCCAGCAGCCAAGGACGCGGACAGAATAATGAAAAACTGTTTTTT. This translates into CASSQGRGQNNEKLFF.

The gene calls are TRBV27 and TRBJ1-4; D not resolved. Trimming took off 4 bases at V and 11 bases at J, with 17 bases between the two ends. This CDR3 is built from 14 residues. The germline V gene encodes CDR1 MNHEY and CDR2 SMNVEV (reference sequence). The CDR3 sequence is CASSSGSGVGKLFF. In nucleotides, the CDR3 is TGTGCCAGCAGTTCTGGCAGCGGCGTAGGGAAACTGTTTTTT.

This chain joins TRBV25-1 and TRBJ1-4; TRBD1 agrees at 8 bases. This CDR3 comprises 17 residues. V lost 3 bases and J lost 8; bases outside the gene matches: 14. From germline, CDR1 is MGHDK and CDR2 SYGVNS. Here the CDR3 reads CASSDSGETGAEEKLFF. The CDR3 DNA follows: TGTGCCAGCAGTGACTCAGGCGAGACAGGGGCGGAGGAAAAACTGTTTTTT.

A single count supports this clone. CDR3 amino acids: CASSGLAVEDEQFF. The CDR3 DNA is TGTGCCAGCTCGGGACTAGCGGTAGAGGATGAGCAGTTCTTC. The J gene is TRBJ2-1, the V gene TRBV27; TRBD2 aligns across 11 bases. Germline-derived CDR1 and CDR2 are MNHEY and SMNVEV (reference sequence). Trimming cost V 8 bases and J 8 bases; bases outside gene matches: 8. This CDR3 is 14 amino acids long.

The V and J genes are TRBV30 and TRBJ1-1; no reliable D call. The CDR3 contains 10 residues. Trimming took 3 bases from V and 5 from J, leaving 4 bases between them. Germline V gene data show CDR1 as GTSNPN and CDR2 as SVGIG (reference sequence). For the CDR3, the DNA is TGTGCCTGGAGCGCGACTGAAGCTTTCTTT. It encodes CAWSATEAFF.

Worth noting for this clone: At the DNA level, this CDR3 is encoded by other sequences in the same sample as well. The chain uses TRBV5-1 and TRBJ2-5, with D unclear. Trimming removed 0 bases from V and 5 bases from J, with 5 bases in between. Germline CDR1 is SGHRS and CDR2 is YFSETQ. The CDR3 has 12 amino acids. This CDR3 is CASSLASETQYF. In DNA, the CDR3 is TGCGCCAGCAGCTTGGCGTCGGAGACCCAGTACTTC.

Within the sample, this clone is medium-sized. The chain uses TRBV5-1 and TRBJ1-3, with D perhaps TRBD1 (6 bases). V was pared by 3 bases and J by 3 bases, with 13 bases between. Germline CDR1 and CDR2: SGHRS and YFSETQ. This CDR3 is built from 15 residues. The CDR3 sequence is CASSSQQGGGNTIYF. The CDR3 DNA reads TGCGCCAGCAGCTCCCAACAGGGTGGTGGAAACACCATATATTTT.

The chain combines TRBV5-1 with TRBJ2-1, with TRBD2 identical over 11 bases. This CDR3 is built from 17 residues. J was trimmed by 8 bases and V by 0 bases; bases with no gene match: 10. Germline CDR1 and CDR2: SGHRS and YFSETQ. The CDR3 spells CASSLEDPALAGDEQFF. CDR3 DNA sequence: TGCGCCAGCAGCTTGGAAGACCCGGCACTAGCGGGAGATGAGCAGTTCTTC.

The rearrangement links TRBV5-1 to TRBJ2-2, with no clear D. Germline CDR1 and CDR2: SGHRS and YFSETQ. CDR3 size: 14 residues. The V end lost 2 bases, the J end lost 1 base, and 6 bases lay between the germline ends. CDR3 in amino acids: CASSFNVNTGELFF. CDR3 DNA sequence: TGCGCCAGCAGCTTCAATGTGAACACCGGGGAGCTGTTTTTT.

J is TRBJ2-7 and V is TRBV14; the D is unclear. Trimming stripped 1 base from V and 3 bases from J, with 10 bases between. Germline lookup yields CDR1 SGHDN and CDR2 FVKESK. The CDR3 length is 14 residues. The CDR3 sequence is CASSQGSRGYEQYF. The CDR3 DNA reads as TGTGCCAGCAGCCAAGGTAGCAGAGGCTACGAGCAGTACTTC.